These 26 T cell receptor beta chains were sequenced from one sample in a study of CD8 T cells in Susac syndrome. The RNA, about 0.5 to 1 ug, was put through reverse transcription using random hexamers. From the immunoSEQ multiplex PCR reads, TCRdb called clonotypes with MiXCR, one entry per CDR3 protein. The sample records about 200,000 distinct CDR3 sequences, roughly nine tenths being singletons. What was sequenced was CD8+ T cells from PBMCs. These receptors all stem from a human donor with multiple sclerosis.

The CDR3 DNA reads as TGTGCCAGCTCACAGGGGACAGGGGACGACGAGCAGTACTTC. It translates to CASSQGTGDDEQYF. This rearrangement joins TRBV18 to TRBJ2-7; 10 nucleotides align to TRBD1. V shed 4 bases and J 5 bases; nucleotides not matched to a gene: 5. CDR3 length: 14 residues. Germline CDR1 reads KGHSH; CDR2 reads LQKENI.

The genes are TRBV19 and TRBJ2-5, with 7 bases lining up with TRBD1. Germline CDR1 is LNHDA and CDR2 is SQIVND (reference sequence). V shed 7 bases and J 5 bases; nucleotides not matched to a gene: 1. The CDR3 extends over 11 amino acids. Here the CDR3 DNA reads TGTGCCAGTAAAGGGGGCGAGACCCAGTACTTC. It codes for CASKGGETQYF.

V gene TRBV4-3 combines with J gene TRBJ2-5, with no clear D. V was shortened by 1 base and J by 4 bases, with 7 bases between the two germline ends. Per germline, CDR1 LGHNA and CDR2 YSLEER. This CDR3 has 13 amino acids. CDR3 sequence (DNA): TGCGCCAGCAGCCAAGCGCGTCTAGAGACCCAGTACTTC. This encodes CASSQARLETQYF.

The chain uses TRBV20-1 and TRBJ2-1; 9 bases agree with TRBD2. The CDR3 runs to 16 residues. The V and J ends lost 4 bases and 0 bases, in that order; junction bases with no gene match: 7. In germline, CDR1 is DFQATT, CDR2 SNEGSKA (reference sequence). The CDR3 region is CSAKLAGSSSYNEQFF. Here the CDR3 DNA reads TGCAGTGCTAAGCTAGCGGGATCGAGCTCCTACAATGAGCAGTTCTTC.

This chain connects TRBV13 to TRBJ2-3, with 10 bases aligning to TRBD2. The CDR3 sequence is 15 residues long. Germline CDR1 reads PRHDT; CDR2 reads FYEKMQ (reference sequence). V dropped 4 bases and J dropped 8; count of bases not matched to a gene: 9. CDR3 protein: CASSSISGGRATQYF. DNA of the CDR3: TGTGCCAGCAGCTCTATTAGCGGGGGGCGAGCTACGCAGTATTTT.

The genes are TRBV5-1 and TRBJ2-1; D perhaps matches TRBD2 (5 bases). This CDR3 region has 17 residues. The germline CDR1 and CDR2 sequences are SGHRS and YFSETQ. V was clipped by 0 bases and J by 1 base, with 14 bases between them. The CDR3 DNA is TGCGCCAGCAGCTTGGTGAGCGGCGCAAGGTCCTACAATGAGCAGTTCTTC. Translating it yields CASSLVSGARSYNEQFF.

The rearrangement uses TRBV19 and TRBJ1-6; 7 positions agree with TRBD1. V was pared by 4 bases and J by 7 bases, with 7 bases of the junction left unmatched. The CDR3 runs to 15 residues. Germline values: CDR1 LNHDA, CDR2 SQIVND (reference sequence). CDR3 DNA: TGTGCCAGTAGTACAGGGGGATTAATCAATTCACCCCTCCACTTT. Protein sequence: CASSTGGLINSPLHF.

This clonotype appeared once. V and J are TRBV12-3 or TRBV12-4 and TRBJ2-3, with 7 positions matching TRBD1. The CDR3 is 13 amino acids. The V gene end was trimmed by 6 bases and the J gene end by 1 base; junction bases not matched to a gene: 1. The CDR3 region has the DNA TGTGCCAGCAGACAGGGGCGCACAGATACGCAGTATTTT. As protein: CASRQGRTDTQYF.

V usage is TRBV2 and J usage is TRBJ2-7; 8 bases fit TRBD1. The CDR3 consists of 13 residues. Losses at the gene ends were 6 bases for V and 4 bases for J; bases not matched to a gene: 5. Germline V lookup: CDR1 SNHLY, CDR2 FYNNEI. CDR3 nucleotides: TGTGCCAGCAGGGACAGGGATCAATACGAGCAGTACTTC. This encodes CASRDRDQYEQYF.

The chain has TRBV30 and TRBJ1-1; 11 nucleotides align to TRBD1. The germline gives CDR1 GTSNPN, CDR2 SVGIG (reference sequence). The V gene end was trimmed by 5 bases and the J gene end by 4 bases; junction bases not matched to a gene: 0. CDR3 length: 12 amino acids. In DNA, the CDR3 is TGTGCCTGGGGGACAGGGGGCACTGAAGCTTTCTTT. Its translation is CAWGTGGTEAFF.

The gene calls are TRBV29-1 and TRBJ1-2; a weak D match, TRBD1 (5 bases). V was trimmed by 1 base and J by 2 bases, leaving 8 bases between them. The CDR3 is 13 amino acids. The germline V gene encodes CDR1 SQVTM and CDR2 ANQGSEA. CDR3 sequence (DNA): TGCAGCGTTGAAGGGGCAGGGAACTATGGCTACACCTTC. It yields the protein CSVEGAGNYGYTF.

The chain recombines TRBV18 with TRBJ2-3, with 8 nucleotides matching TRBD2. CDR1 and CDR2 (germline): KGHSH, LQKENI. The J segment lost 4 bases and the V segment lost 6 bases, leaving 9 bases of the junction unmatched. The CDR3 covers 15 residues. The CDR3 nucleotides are TGTGCCAGCTCCCCCGCGGGGGGTTGGGCAGATACGCAGTATTTT. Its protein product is CASSPAGGWADTQYF.

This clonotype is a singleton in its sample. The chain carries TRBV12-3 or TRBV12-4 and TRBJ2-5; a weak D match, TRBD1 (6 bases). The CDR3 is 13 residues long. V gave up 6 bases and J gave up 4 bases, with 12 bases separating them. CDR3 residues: CASSTGFRETQYF. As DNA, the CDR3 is TGTGCCAGCAGCACAGGGTTTCGAGAGACCCAGTACTTC.

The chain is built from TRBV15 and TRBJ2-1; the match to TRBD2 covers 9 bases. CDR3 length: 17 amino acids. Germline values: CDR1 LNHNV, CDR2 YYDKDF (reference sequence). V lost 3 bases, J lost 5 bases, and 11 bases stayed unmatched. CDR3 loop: CATSSDYLAGAHNEQFF. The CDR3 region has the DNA TGTGCCACCAGCAGTGACTATTTAGCGGGGGCGCACAATGAGCAGTTCTTC.

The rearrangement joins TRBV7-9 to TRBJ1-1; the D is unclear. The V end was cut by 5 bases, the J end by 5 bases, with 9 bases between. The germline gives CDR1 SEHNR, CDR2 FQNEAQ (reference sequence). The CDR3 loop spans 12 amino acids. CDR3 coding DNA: TGTGCCAGCAGCCCGGTACGGACTGAAGCTTTCTTT. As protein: CASSPVRTEAFF.

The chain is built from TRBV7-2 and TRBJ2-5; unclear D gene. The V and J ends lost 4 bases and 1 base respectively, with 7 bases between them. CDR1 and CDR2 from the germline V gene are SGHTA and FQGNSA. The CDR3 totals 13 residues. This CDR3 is CASSSGPQETQYF. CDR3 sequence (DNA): TGTGCCAGCAGCTCCGGACCCCAAGAGACCCAGTACTTC.

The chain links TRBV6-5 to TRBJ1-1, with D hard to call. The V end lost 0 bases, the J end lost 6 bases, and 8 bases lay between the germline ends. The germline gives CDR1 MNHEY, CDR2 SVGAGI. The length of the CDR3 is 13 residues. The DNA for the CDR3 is TGTGCCAGCAGTTACTCGATGCCAGCTGAAGCTTTCTTT. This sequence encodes CASSYSMPAEAFF.

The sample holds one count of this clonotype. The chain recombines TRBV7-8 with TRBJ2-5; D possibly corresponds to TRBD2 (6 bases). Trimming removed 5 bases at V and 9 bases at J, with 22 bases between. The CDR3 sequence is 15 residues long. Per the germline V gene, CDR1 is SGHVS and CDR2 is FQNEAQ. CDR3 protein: CASSIHVGGREAQYF. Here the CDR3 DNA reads TGTGCCAGCAGCATACACGTGGGGGGTCGCGAGGCCCAGTACTTC.

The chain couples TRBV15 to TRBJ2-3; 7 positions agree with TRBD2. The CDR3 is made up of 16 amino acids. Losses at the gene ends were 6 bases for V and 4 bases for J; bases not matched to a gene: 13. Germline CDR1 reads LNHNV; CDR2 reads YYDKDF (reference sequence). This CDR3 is CATREGGSLQSDTQYF. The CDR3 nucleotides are TGTGCCACCAGGGAGGGCGGGAGCCTCCAGTCAGATACGCAGTATTTT.

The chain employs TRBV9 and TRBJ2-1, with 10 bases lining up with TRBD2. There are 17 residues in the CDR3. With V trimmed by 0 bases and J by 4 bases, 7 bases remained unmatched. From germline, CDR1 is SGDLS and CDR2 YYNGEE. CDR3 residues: CASSVGVAGGPYNEQFF. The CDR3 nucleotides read TGTGCCAGCAGCGTAGGAGTAGCGGGAGGCCCTTACAATGAGCAGTTCTTC.

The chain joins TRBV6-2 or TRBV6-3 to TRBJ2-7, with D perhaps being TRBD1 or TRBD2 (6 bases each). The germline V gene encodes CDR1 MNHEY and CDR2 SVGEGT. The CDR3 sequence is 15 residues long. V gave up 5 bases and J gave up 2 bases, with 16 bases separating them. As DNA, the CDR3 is TGTGCCAGCAGTCCTTTGAGGGGGGAGGCCTACGAGCAGTACTTC. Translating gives CASSPLRGEAYEQYF.

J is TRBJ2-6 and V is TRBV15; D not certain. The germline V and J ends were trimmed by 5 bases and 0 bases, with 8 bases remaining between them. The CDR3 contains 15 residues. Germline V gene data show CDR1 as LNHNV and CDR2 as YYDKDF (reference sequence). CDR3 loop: CATSPTFSGANVLTF. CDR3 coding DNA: TGTGCCACCAGCCCCACCTTCTCTGGGGCCAACGTCCTGACTTTC.

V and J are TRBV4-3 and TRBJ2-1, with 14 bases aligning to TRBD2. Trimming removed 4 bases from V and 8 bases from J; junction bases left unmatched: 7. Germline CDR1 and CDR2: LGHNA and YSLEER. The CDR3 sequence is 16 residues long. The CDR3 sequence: CASSPGLAGAYDEQFF. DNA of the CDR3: TGCGCCAGCAGCCCGGGACTAGCGGGAGCCTATGATGAGCAGTTCTTC.

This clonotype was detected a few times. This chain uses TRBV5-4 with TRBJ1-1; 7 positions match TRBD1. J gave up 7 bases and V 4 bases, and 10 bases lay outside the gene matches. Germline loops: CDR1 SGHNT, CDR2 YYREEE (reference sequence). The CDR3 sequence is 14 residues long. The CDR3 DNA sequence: TGTGCCAGCAGCCGAGGGACAGCCCCACATGAAGCTTTCTTT. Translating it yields CASSRGTAPHEAFF. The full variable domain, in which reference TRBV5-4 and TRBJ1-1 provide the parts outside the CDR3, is ETGVTQSPTHLIKTRGQQVTLRCSSQSGHNTVSWYQQALGQGPQFIFQYYREEENGRGNFPPRFSGLQFPNYSSELNVNALELDDSALYLCASSRGTAPHEAFFGQGTRLTVV.

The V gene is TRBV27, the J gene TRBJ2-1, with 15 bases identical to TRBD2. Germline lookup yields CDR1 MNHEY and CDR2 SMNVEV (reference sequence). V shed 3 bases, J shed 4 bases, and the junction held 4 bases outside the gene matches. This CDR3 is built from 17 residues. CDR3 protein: CASSFPGTSGGYNEQFF. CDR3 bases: TGTGCCAGCAGTTTTCCGGGGACTAGCGGGGGGTACAATGAGCAGTTCTTC.

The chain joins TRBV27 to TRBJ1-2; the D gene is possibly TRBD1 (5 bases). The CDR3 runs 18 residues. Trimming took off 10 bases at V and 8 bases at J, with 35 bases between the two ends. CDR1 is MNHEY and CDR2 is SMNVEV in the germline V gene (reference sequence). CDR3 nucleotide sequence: TGTGCCAAGACGGTATACGACGGCTCCAACGGGACCCGAGGGGGCTACACCTTC. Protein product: CAKTVYDGSNGTRGGYTF.